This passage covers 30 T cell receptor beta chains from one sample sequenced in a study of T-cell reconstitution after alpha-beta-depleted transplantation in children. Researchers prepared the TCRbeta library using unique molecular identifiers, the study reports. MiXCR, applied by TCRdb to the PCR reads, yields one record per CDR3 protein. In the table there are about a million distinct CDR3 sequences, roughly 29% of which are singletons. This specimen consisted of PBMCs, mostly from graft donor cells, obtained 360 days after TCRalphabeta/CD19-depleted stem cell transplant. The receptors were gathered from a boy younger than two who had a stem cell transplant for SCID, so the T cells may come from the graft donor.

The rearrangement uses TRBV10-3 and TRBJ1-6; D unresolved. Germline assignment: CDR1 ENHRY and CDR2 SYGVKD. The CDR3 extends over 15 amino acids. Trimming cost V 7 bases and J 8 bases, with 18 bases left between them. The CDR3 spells CAINHSGIGDSPLHF. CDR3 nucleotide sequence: TGTGCCATCAATCACAGCGGAATTGGGGATTCACCCCTCCACTTT.

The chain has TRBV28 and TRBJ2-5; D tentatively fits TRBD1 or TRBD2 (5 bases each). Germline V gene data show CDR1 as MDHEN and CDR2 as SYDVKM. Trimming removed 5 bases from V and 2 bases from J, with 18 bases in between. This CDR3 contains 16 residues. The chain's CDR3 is CASSPLLGVKQETQYF. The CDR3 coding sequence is TGTGCCAGCAGTCCTTTGCTGGGGGTAAAACAAGAGACCCAGTACTTC.

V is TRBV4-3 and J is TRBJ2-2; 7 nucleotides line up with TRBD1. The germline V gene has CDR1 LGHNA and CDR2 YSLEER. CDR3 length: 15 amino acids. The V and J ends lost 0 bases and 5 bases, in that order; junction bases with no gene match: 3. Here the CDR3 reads CASSQDQGVTGELFF. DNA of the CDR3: TGCGCCAGCAGCCAAGATCAGGGGGTGACCGGGGAGCTGTTTTTT.

CDR3 amino acids: CASSAPVRTYNEQFF. The CDR3 DNA sequence: TGTGCCAGCAGTGCCCCAGTGCGGACCTACAATGAGCAGTTCTTC. The rearrangement joins TRBV25-1 to TRBJ2-1, with D unresolved. The CDR3 is made up of 15 amino acids. The V and J ends lost 4 bases and 2 bases respectively, with 12 bases between them. From germline, CDR1 is MGHDK and CDR2 SYGVNS.

The CDR3 nucleotides are TGTGCCACCGAGGGGGCCCGGGTCCTTAGGACGACCACAGATACGCAGTATTTT. Translated: CATEGARVLRTTTDTQYF. J is TRBJ2-3 and V is TRBV10-3, with 7 bases fitting TRBD1. CDR1 ENHRY and CDR2 SYGVKD come from the germline V gene. This CDR3 comprises 18 residues. The trim removed 10 bases at V and 2 bases at J, leaving 21 bases unmatched.

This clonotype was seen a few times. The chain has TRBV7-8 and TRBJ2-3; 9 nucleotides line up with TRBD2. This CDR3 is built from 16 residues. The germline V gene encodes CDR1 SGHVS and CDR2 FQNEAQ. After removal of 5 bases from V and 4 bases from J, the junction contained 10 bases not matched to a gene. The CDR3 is CASSHRGGAGSDTQYF. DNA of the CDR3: TGTGCCAGCAGCCACCGCGGGGGGGCCGGGTCAGATACGCAGTATTTT.

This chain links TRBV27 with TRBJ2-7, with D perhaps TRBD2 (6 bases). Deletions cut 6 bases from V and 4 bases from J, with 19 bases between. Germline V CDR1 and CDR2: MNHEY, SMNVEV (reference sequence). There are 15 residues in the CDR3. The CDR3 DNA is TGTGCCAGCAGCCCTAAATGGGGGGTAGGGTACGAGCAGTACTTC. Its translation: CASSPKWGVGYEQYF.

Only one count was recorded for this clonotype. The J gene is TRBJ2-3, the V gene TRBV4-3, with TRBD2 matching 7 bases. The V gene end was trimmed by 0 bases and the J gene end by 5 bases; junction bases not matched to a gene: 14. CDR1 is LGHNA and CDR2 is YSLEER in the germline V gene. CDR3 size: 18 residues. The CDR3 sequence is CASSQDRGGGLAEDTQYF. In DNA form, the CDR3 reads TGCGCCAGCAGCCAAGATCGCGGAGGAGGGCTAGCGGAAGATACGCAGTATTTT.

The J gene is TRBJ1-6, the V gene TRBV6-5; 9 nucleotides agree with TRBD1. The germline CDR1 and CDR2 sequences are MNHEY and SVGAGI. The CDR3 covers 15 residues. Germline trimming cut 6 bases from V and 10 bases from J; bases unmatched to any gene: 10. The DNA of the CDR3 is TGTGCCAGCAGCTTAGGGGGGACAGGGAGATCACCCCTCCACTTT. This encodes CASSLGGTGRSPLHF.

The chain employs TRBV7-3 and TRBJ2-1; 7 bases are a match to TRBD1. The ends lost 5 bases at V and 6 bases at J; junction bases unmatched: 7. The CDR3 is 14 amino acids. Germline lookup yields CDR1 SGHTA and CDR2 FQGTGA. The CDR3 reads CASSALDRANEQFF. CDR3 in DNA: TGTGCCAGCAGCGCCCTAGACAGGGCCAATGAGCAGTTCTTC.

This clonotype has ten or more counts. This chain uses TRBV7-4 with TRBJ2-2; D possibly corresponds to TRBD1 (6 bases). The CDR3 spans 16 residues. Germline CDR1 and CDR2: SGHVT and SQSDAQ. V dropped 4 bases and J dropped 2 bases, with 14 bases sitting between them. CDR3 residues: CASSSRTDRNTGELFF. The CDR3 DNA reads TGTGCCAGCAGCTCCAGGACAGACCGAAACACCGGGGAGCTGTTTTTT.

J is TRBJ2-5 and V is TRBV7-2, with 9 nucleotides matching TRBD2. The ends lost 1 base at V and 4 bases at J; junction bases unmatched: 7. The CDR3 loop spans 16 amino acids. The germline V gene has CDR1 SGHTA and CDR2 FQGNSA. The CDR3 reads CASSLDGGGAGETQYF. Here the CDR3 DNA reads TGTGCCAGCAGCTTAGATGGCGGGGGGGCCGGAGAGACCCAGTACTTC.

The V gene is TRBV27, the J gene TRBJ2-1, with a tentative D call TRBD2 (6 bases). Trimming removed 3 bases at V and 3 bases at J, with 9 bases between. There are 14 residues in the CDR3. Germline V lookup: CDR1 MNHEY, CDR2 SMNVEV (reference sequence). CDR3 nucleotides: TGTGCCAGCAGTTTTGCGGGGTTCTACAATGAGCAGTTCTTC. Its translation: CASSFAGFYNEQFF.

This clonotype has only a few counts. CDR3 DNA: TGCAGTGCTAGGTCCTCTGGAAACACCATATATTTT. It yields the protein CSARSSGNTIYF. This chain uses TRBV20-1 with TRBJ1-3; D remains unclear. V was pared by 3 bases and J by 0 bases, with 3 bases between. This CDR3 spans 12 amino acids. From germline, CDR1 is DFQATT and CDR2 SNEGSKA (reference sequence).

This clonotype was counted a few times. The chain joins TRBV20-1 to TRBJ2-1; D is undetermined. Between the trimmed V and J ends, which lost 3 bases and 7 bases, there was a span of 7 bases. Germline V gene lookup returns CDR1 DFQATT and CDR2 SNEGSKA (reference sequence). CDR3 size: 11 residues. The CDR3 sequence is CSASRQNEQFF. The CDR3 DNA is TGCAGTGCTAGTAGGCAGAATGAGCAGTTCTTC.

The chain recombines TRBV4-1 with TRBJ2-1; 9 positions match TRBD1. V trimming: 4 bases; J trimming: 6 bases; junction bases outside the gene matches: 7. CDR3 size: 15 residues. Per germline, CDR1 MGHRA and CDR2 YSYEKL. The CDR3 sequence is CASSRRDRDANEQFF. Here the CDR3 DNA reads TGCGCCAGCAGCCGTCGGGACAGGGATGCCAATGAGCAGTTCTTC.

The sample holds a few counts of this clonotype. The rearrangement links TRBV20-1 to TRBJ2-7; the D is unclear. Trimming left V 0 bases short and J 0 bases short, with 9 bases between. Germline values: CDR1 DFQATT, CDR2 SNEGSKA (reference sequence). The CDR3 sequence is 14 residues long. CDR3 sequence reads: CSAREWQSSYEQYF. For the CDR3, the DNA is TGCAGTGCTAGAGAGTGGCAGAGCTCCTACGAGCAGTACTTC.

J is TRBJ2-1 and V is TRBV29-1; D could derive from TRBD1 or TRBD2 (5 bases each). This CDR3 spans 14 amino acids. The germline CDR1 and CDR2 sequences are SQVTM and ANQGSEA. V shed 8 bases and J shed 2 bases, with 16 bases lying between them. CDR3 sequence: CSHLYRGPYNEQFF. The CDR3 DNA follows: TGCAGCCATTTATATCGGGGCCCCTACAATGAGCAGTTCTTC.

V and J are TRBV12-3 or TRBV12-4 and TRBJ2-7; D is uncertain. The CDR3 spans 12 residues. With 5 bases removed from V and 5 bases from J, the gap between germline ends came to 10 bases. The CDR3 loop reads CASSNRPNEQYF. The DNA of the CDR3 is TGTGCCAGCAGTAATCGACCTAACGAGCAGTACTTC.

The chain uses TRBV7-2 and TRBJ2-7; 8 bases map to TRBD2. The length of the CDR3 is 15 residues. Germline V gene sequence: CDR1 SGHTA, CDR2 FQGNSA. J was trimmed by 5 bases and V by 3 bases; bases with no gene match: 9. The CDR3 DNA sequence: TGTGCCAGCAGCTTCCCAGGGACTAGATCCCACGAGCAGTACTTC. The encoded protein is CASSFPGTRSHEQYF.

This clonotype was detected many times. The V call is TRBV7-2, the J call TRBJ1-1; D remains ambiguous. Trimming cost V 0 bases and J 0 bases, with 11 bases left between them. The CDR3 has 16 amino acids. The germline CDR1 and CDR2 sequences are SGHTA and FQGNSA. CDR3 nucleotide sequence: TGTGCCAGCAGCTTAGCGCTTGCAGTCCTGAACACTGAAGCTTTCTTT. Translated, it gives CASSLALAVLNTEAFF.

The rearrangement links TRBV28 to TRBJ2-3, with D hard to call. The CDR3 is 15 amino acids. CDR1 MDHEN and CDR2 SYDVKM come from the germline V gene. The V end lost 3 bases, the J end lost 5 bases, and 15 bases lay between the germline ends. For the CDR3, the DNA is TGTGCCAGCAGTTTCAGTGGGGTCGTGGGAGATACGCAGTATTTT. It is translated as CASSFSGVVGDTQYF. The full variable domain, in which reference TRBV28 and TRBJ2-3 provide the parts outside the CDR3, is DVKVTQSSRYLVKRTGEKVFLECVQDMDHENMFWYRQDPGLGLRLIYFSYDVKMKEKGDIPEGYSVSREKKERFSLILESASTNQTSMYLCASSFSGVVGDTQYFGPGTRLTVL.

CDR3 region: CATCHRVAGAPSSYNEQFF. CDR3 DNA: TGTGCCACCTGCCACCGGGTAGCGGGGGCTCCGAGCTCCTACAATGAGCAGTTCTTC. V and J are TRBV3-1 and TRBJ2-1, with TRBD2 matching over 9 bases. The CDR3 loop spans 19 amino acids. Germline CDR1 is LGHDT and CDR2 is YNNKEL (reference sequence). The V segment lost 10 bases and the J segment 0 bases; nucleotides outside the gene matches: 19.

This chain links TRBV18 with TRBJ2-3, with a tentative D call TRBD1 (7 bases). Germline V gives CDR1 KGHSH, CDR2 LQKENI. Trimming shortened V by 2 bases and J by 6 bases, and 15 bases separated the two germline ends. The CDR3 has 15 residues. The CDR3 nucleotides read TGTGCCAGCTCACCAGGGACTCTGACAGGGGATACGCAGTATTTT. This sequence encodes CASSPGTLTGDTQYF.

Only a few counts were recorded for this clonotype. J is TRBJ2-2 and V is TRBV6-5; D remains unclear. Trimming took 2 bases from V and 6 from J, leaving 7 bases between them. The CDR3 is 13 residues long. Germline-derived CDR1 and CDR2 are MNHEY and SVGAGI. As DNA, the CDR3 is TGTGCCAGCAGTTACGTTGGGTCCGGGGAGCTGTTTTTT. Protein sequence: CASSYVGSGELFF.

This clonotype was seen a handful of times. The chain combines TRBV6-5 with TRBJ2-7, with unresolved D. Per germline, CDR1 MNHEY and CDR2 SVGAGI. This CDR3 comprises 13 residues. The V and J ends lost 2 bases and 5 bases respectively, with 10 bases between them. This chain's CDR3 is CASSYGGGHEQYF. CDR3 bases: TGTGCCAGCAGTTACGGTGGTGGCCACGAGCAGTACTTC.

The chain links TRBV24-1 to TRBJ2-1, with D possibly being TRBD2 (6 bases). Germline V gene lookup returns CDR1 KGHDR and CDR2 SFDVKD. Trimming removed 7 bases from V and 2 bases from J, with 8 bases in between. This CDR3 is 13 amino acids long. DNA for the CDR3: TGTGCCACCAGCGGGGGTACCTACAATGAGCAGTTCTTC. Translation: CATSGGTYNEQFF.

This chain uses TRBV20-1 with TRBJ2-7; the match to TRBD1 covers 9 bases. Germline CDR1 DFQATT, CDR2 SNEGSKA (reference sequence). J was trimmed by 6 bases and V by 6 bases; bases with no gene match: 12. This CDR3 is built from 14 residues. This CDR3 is CSARWDRAVFEQYF. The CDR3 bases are TGCAGTGCCAGATGGGACAGGGCGGTTTTCGAGCAGTACTTC.

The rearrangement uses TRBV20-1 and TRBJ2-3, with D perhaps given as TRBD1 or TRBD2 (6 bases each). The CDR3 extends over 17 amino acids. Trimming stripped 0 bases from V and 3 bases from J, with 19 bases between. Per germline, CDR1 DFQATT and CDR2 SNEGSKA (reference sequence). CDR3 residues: CSARDQVEGGWTDTQYF. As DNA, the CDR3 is TGCAGTGCTAGAGATCAAGTGGAGGGGGGCTGGACAGATACGCAGTATTTT.

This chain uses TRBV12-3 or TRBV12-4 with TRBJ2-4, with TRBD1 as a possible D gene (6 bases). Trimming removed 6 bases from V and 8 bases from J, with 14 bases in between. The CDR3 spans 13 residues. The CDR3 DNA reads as TGTGCCAGCAGCCGACAGGTTGTGGACATTCAGTACTTC. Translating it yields CASSRQVVDIQYF.